The clone carrying this T cell receptor beta chain was recorded at least ten times. Via MiXCR, TCRdb re-called the 5' RACE reads, giving one row per CDR3 protein. The profile shows fewer than 30,000 distinct CDR3 sequences, approximately 5.4% of them singletons. Time point specified: blood at routine non-recurrence follow-up after resection. Tumor, nontumor lung or frozen PBMC supplied whole RNA that was sequenced unsorted. The data were taken from a study of spatial heterogeneity in lung cancer. The CDR3 spans 14 residues. The V end lost 0 bases, the J end lost 4 bases, and 9 bases lay between the germline ends. Germline V CDR1 and CDR2: MNHNY, SVGAGI (reference sequence).

This receptor was identified in a male donor with early-stage non-small cell lung cancer. Sequenced here: PBMCs, sampled at follow-up. V gene TRBV6-6 combines with J gene TRBJ2-5; D perhaps matches TRBD2 (7 bases). The CDR3 protein is CASSYSGGRETQYF. CDR3 nucleotide sequence: TGTGCCAGCAGTTACTCCGGGGGGCGAGAGACCCAGTACTTC.